This T cell receptor beta chain is from a study of T-cell reconstitution after alpha-beta-depleted transplantation in children. Deletions cut 3 bases from V and 6 bases from J, with 6 bases between. The germline CDR1 and CDR2 sequences are SEHNR and FQNEAQ (reference sequence). CDR3 size: 12 residues. Preparation of the TCRbeta library involved a method that used unique molecular identifiers. TCRdb re-derived calls from the PCR reads in MiXCR, one entry per CDR3 protein. The table records a few hundred thousand distinct CDR3 sequences, about a quarter of them present only once. Study-level results: It was surviving recipient T cells and thymic progenitors that gave some patients high TCRbeta diversity at day 60. Newly generated T cells supplied most T-cell counts and diversity one year post-transplant. Several hundred rapidly expanded clones from non-depleted graft cells reportedly supplied alpha-beta T cells about two months post-transplant.

Concerning this clonotype: Its matching antigen is unknown.

The chain is built from TRBV7-9 and TRBJ2-1; D gene unclear. The sample here was PBMCs, mostly from graft donor cells, taken 180 days after TCRalphabeta/CD19-depleted stem cell transplant. This receptor was taken from a male patient younger than 18 who had a stem cell transplant for acute lymphoblastic leukemia, so the T cells may come from the graft donor. CDR3 bases: TGTGCCAGCAGCTTCCTGACCAATGAGCAGTTCTTC. Protein sequence: CASSFLTNEQFF.